Each of the 4 T cell receptor beta chains below was sequenced from the same sample in a study of control samples from healthy donors and cancer patients. Profiling relied on immunoSEQ multiplex PCR, and the TCRdb table lists in-frame clones only, not all of them. The table includes 90,000 or so clones, approximately 84% detected once. Sequenced material: PBMCs. All receptors derive from a man aged 65 to 79 with lung cancer.

The J gene is TRBJ2-1, the V gene TRBV7-2; 16 positions agree with TRBD2. CDR1 SGHTA and CDR2 FQGNSA come from the germline V gene. The CDR3 consists of 16 residues. Trimming removed 2 bases from V and 12 bases from J; junction bases left unmatched: 7. The CDR3 here is CASSLSGTSGGAGQFF. The CDR3 region has the DNA TGTGCCAGCAGCTTATCTGGGACTAGCGGGGGGGCCGGGCAGTTCTTC. Full variable domain (missing parts from reference TRBV7-2 and TRBJ2-1): GAGVSQSPSNKVTEKGKDVELRCDPISGHTALYWYRQSLGQGLEFLIYFQGNSAPDKSGLPSDRFSAERTGGSVSTLTIQRTQQEDSAVYLCASSLSGTSGGAGQFFGPGTRLTVL.

The V gene is TRBV7-2, the J gene TRBJ1-3; D uncertain. The germline V gene has CDR1 SGHTA and CDR2 FQGNSA. There are 13 residues in the CDR3. V was trimmed by 6 bases and J by 0 bases, leaving 6 bases between them. The CDR3 DNA is TGTGCCAGCAGACTCGCCTCTGGAAACACCATATATTTT. This encodes CASRLASGNTIYF.

The chain combines TRBV4-2 with TRBJ2-5, with TRBD2 as a possible D gene (6 bases). The CDR3 runs to 14 residues. V was cut by 0 bases and J by 7 bases, with 12 bases left in between. Germline-derived CDR1 and CDR2 are LGHNA and YNFKEQ. Here the CDR3 reads CASSQDRDSRTQYF. In nucleotides, the CDR3 is TGTGCCAGCAGCCAAGATCGGGACTCTAGGACCCAGTACTTC.

V is TRBV7-6 and J is TRBJ2-3; 7 positions match TRBD1. The CDR3 runs 17 residues. V lost 6 bases to trimming and J lost 5 bases; unmatched junction nucleotides: 17. Looked up from germline, CDR1 is SGHVS and CDR2 is FNYEAQ. CDR3 coding DNA: TGTGCCAGCAGGGAAGGGGGCCCAGGGGTTGGCCGAGATACGCAGTATTTT. Its translation: CASREGGPGVGRDTQYF.